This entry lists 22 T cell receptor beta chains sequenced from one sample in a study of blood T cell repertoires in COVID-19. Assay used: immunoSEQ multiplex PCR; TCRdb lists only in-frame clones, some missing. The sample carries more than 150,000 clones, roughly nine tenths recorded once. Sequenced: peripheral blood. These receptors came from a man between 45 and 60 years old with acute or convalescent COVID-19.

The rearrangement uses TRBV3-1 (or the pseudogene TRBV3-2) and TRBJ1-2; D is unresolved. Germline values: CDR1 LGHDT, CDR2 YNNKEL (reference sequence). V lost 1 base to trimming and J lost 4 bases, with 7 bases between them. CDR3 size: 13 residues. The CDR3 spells CASSQGSGYGYTF. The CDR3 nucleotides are TGTGCCAGCAGCCAAGGGTCAGGCTATGGCTACACCTTC.

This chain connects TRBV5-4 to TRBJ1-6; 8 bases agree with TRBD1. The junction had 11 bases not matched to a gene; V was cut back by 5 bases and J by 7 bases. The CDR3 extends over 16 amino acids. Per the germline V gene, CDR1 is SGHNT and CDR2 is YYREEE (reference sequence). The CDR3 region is CASSFSTGTGNSPLHF. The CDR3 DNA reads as TGTGCCAGCAGTTTTTCCACCGGGACAGGCAATTCACCCCTCCACTTT.

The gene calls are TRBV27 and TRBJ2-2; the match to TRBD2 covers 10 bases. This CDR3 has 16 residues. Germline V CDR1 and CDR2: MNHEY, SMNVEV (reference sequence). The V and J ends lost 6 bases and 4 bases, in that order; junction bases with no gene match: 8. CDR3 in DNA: TGTGCCAGCAGGGCCCTTAGCGGGGGGACCACCGGGGAGCTGTTTTTT. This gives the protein CASRALSGGTTGELFF.

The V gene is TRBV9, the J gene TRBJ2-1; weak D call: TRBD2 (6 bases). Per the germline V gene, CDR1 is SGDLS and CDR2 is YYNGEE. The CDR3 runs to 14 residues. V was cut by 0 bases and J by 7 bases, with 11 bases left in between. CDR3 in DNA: TGTGCCAGCAGCGTAGGGGCTAGCGTGAATGAGCAGTTCTTC. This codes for CASSVGASVNEQFF.

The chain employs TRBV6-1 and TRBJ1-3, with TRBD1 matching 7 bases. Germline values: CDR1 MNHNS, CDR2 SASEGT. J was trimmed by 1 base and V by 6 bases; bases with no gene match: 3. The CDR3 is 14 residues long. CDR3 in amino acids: CASSNRGSGNTIYF. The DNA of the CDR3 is TGTGCCAGCAGCAACAGGGGATCTGGAAACACCATATATTTT.

The CDR3 region has the DNA TGTGCCAGCAACCTACAGGGCCCCTATGGCTACACCTTC. Protein sequence: CASNLQGPYGYTF. V gene TRBV28 combines with J gene TRBJ1-2, with D maybe TRBD1 (6 bases). The CDR3 contains 13 residues. V lost 7 bases, J lost 4 bases, and 13 bases lay in between. The germline CDR1 and CDR2 sequences are MDHEN and SYDVKM.

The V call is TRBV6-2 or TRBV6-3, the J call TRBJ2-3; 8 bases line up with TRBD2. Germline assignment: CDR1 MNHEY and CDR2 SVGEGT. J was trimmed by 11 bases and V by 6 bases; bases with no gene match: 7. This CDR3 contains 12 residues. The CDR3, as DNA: TGTGCCAGCAGCACCCCGGGACTAGAGCAGTATTTT. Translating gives CASSTPGLEQYF.

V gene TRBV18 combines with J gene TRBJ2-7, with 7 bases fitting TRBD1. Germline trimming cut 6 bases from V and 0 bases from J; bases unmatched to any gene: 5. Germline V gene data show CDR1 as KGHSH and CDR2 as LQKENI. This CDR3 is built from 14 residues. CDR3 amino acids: CASSVQGSSYEQYF. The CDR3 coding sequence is TGTGCCAGCTCCGTACAGGGGTCCTCCTACGAGCAGTACTTC.

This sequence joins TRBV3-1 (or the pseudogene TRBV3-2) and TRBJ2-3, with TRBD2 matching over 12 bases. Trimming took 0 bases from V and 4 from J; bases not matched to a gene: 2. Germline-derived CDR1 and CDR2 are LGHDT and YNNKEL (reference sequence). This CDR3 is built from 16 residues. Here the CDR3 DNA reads TGTGCCAGCAGCCAAGAGACTAGCGGGAGTTCAGATACGCAGTATTTT. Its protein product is CASSQETSGSSDTQYF.

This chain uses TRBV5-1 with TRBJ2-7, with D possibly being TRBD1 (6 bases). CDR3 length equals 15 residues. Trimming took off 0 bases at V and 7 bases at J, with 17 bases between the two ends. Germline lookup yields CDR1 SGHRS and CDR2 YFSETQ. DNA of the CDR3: TGCGCCAGCAGCTTGGCGGCAGGGGATTTCAGGGAGCAGTACTTC. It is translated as CASSLAAGDFREQYF.

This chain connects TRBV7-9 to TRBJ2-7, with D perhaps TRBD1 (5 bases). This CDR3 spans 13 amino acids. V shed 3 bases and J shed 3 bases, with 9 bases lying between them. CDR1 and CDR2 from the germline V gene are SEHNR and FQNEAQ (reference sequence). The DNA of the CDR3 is TGTGCCAGCAGCTTTCAGGGTAGCTACGAGCAGTACTTC. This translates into CASSFQGSYEQYF. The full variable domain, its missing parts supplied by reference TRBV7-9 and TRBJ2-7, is DTGVSQNPRHKITKRGQNVTFRCDPISEHNRLYWYRQTLGQGPEFLTYFQNEAQLEKSRLLSDRFSAERPKGSFSTLEIQRTEQGDSAMYLCASSFQGSYEQYFGPGTRLTVT.

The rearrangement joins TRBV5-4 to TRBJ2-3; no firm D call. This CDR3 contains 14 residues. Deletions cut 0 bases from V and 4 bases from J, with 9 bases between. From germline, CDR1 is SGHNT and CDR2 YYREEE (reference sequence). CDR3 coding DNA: TGTGCCAGCAGCTTGGGGCAGATATCAGATACGCAGTATTTT. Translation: CASSLGQISDTQYF.

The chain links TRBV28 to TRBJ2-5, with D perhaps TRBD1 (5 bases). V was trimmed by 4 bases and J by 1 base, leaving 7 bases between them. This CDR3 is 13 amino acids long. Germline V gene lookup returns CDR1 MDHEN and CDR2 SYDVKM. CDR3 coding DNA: TGTGCCAGCAGTTCTCAGGGCCAAGAGACCCAGTACTTC. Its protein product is CASSSQGQETQYF.

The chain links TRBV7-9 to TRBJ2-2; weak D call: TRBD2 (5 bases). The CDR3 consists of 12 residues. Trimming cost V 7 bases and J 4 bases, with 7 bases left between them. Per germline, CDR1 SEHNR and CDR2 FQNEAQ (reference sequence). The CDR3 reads CASNEGTGELFF. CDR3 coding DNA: TGTGCCAGCAACGAGGGCACCGGGGAGCTGTTTTTT.

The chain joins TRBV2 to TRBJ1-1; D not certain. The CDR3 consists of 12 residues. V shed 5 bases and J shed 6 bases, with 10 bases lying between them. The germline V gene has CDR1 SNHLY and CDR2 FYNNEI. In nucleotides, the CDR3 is TGTGCCAGCAGTATGAGGATGGCTGAAGCTTTCTTT. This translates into CASSMRMAEAFF.

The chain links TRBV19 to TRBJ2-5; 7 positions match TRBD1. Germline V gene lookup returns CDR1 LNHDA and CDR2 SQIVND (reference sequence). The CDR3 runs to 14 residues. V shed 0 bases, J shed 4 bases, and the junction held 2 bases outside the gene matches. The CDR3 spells CASSIERDRETQYF. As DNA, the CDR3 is TGTGCCAGTAGTATAGAACGGGACAGAGAGACCCAGTACTTC.

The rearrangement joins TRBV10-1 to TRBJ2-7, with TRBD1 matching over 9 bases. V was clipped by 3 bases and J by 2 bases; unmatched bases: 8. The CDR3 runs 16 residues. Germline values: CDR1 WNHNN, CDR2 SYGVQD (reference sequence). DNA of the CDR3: TGCGCCAGCAGTGATTGGGGACAGGGAAAACCCTACGAGCAGTACTTC. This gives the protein CASSDWGQGKPYEQYF.

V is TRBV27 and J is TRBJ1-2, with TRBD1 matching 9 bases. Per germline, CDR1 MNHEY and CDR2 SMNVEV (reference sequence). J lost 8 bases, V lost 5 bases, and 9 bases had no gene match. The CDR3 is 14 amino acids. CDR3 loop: CASSPGTGTRGYTF. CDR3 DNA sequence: TGTGCCAGCAGTCCCGGGACAGGGACGAGAGGCTACACCTTC.

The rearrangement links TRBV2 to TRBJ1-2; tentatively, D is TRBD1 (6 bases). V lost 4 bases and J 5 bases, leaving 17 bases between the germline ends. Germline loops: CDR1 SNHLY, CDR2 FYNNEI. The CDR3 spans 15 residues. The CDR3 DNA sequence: TGTGCCAGCAGTGGGAACCTGGACAGACCTTATGGCTACACCTTC. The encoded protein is CASSGNLDRPYGYTF.

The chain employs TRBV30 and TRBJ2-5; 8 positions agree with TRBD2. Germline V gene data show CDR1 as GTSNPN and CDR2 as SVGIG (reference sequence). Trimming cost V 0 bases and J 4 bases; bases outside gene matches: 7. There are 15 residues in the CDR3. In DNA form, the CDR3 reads TGTGCCTGGAGTGTCAGTAGCGGGATAAGAGAGACCCAGTACTTC. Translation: CAWSVSSGIRETQYF. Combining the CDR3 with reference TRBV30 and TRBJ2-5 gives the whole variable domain SQTIHQWPATLVQPVGSPLSLECTVEGTSNPNLYWYRQAAGRGLQLLFYSVGIGQISSEVPQNLSASRPQDRQFILSSKKLLLSDSGFYLCAWSVSSGIRETQYFGPGTRLLVL.

CDR3 sequence: CASSPPGYQYPKLFF. CDR3 DNA sequence: TGTGCCAGCTCACCCCCAGGGTACCAATACCCGAAACTGTTTTTT. The chain combines TRBV18 with TRBJ1-4, with D perhaps TRBD1 (5 bases). V was shortened by 3 bases and J by 11 bases, with 19 bases between the two germline ends. Per the germline V gene, CDR1 is KGHSH and CDR2 is LQKENI. The CDR3 extends over 15 amino acids.

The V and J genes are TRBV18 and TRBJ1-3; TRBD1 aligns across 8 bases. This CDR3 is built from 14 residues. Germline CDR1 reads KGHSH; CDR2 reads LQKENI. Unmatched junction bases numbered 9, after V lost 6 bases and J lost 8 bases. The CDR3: CASSPDRGAYTIYF. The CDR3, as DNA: TGTGCCAGCTCGCCTGACAGGGGCGCTTACACCATATATTTT.